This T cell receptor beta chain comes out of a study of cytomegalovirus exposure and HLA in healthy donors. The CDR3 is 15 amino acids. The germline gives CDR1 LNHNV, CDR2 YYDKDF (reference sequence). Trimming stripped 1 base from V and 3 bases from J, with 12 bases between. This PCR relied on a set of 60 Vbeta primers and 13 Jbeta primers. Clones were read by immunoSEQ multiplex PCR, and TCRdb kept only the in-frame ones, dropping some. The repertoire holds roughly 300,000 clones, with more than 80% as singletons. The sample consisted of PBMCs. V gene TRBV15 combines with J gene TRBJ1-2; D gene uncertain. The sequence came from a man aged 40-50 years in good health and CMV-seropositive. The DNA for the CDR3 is TGTGCCACCAGCAGAGGAGAGGGATGGGACTATGGCTACACCTTC. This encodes CATSRGEGWDYGYTF. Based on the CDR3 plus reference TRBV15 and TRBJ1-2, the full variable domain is DAMVIQNPRYQVTQFGKPVTLSCSQTLNHNVMYWYQQKSSQAPKLLFHYYDKDFNNEADTPDNFQSRRPNTSFCFLDIRSPGLGDTAMYLCATSRGEGWDYGYTFGSGTRLTVV.